The T cell receptor beta chain described here comes from a study of blood T cell repertoires in COVID-19. The CDR3 covers 14 residues. V was cut by 4 bases and J by 4 bases, with 15 bases left in between. The germline CDR1 and CDR2 sequences are SGHDT and YYEEEE. TCRdb's copy holds only in-frame clones and misses some; the assay was immunoSEQ multiplex PCR. The data contain about 82,000 clones, 60% to 80% of them singletons. This receptor was taken from a man aged 60 to 75 with COVID-19, enrolled during active disease. The rearrangement links TRBV5-6 to TRBJ2-7, with D perhaps matching TRBD2 (6 bases). Sample: peripheral blood. In DNA form, the CDR3 reads TGTGCCAGCAGCCCCGTGGGGGGTTCGTACGAGCAGTACTTC. Its protein is CASSPVGGSYEQYF.